This is a list of T cell receptor beta chains from one sample in a study of human T cells and chemical hapten exposure. Via MiXCR, TCRdb re-called the RACE reads, giving one row per CDR3 protein. The data contain around 380,000 distinct CDR3 sequences, around 5.5% of them singletons. The material sequenced was whole blood, taken in connection with sensitization to the hapten diphenylcyclopropenone (DPC). The receptors derive from a woman between 18 and 29 years old with alopecia areata. Some clones in this sample may be carry-over from other donors' samples. The CDR3 runs from the conserved cysteine through the conserved F or W. Each record gives: V gene, J gene, clone size, D gene, CDR3 protein, CDR3 DNA. D genes are given only for firm matches. Size values are once, few and many counts, or a class for expanded clones, and some rows have none.

TRBV6-2/TRBV6-3	TRBJ1-1	many	TRBD1	CASSSPGQGPKRSEAFF	TGTGCCAGCAGTTCCCCGGGACAGGGGCCAAAACGATCAGAAGCTTTCTTT
TRBV12-3/TRBV12-4	TRBJ1-1	-	-	CASTARVATEAFF	TGTGCCAGCACGGCCAGGGTAGCGACTGAAGCTTTCTTT
TRBV6-2/TRBV6-3	TRBJ1-6	many	-	CASSKTEEGSPLHF	TGTGCCAGCAGCAAGACAGAGGAGGGTTCACCCCTCCACTTT
TRBV11-2	TRBJ1-1	many	-	CASSPRNRGSGITEAFF	TGTGCCAGCAGCCCCCGTAATCGTGGGTCAGGCATCACTGAAGCTTTCTTT
TRBV7-2	TRBJ2-1	few	-	CASTLDPYNEQFF	TGTGCCAGCACCCTCGACCCTTACAATGAGCAGTTCTTC
TRBV12-3/TRBV12-4	TRBJ1-1	many	-	CASRSPWGTWNTEAFF	TGTGCCAGCCGAAGTCCCTGGGGGACATGGAACACTGAAGCTTTCTTT
TRBV6-1	TRBJ2-5	many	-	CASSEAPNAQETQYF	TGTGCCAGCAGTGAAGCGCCGAACGCCCAAGAGACCCAGTACTTC
TRBV6-2/TRBV6-3	TRBJ1-2	many	-	CASLPSPNRDGYTF	TGTGCCAGCCTTCCCAGCCCGAACAGGGATGGCTACACCTTC
TRBV2	TRBJ1-1	few	-	CASRNQNTEAFF	TGTGCCAGCAGGAACCAGAACACTGAAGCTTTCTTT
TRBV3-1	TRBJ1-2	-	TRBD1	CASSPDRVSPNYGYTF	TGTGCCAGCAGCCCCGACAGGGTCAGCCCTAACTATGGCTACACCTTC
TRBV2	TRBJ1-1	few	TRBD1	CASSWDRGRDTEAFF	TGTGCCAGCAGTTGGGACAGGGGGCGGGACACTGAAGCTTTCTTT
TRBV5-1	TRBJ2-2	few	TRBD1	CASRPPGGPDTGELFF	TGCGCCAGCAGGCCCCCAGGGGGCCCAGACACCGGGGAGCTGTTTTTT
TRBV7-9	TRBJ1-1	many	TRBD1	CASSLWTGPNTEAFF	TGTGCCAGCAGCCTATGGACAGGGCCGAACACTGAAGCTTTCTTT
TRBV20-1	TRBJ2-3	-	TRBD2	CSAARQRRGRITDTQYF	TGCAGTGCGGCGAGGCAGAGGCGGGGGAGGATCACAGATACGCAGTATTTT
TRBV6-5	TRBJ1-4	many	-	CASSYGGEKLFF	TGTGCCAGCAGTTACGGGGGGGAAAAACTGTTTTTT
TRBV6-2/TRBV6-3	TRBJ2-3	many	-	CASSYAGVGDTQYF	TGTGCCAGCAGTTACGCCGGGGTCGGAGATACGCAGTATTTT
TRBV6-5	TRBJ1-1	many	-	CASIHLTANTEAFF	TGTGCCAGCATCCATCTGACGGCGAACACTGAAGCTTTCTTT
TRBV5-6	TRBJ1-2	many	-	CASSPEPHRGVNYGYTF	TGTGCCAGCAGCCCGGAACCGCATAGGGGGGTTAACTATGGCTACACCTTC
TRBV20-1	TRBJ2-7	many	-	CSARDMKTPYEQYF	TGCAGTGCTAGAGATATGAAGACCCCCTACGAGCAGTACTTC
TRBV7-6	TRBJ1-4	many	-	CASSFGRGNEKLFF	TGTGCCAGCAGCTTTGGCAGGGGAAATGAAAAACTGTTTTTT
TRBV9	TRBJ1-6	-	-	CASSVAPEVMSPLHF	TGTGCCAGCAGCGTAGCCCCAGAGGTGATGTCACCCCTCCACTTT
TRBV4-3	TRBJ2-7	-	TRBD1	CASSQGTGEQYF	TGCGCCAGCAGCCAAGGGACAGGCGAGCAGTACTTC
TRBV4-3	TRBJ1-1	few	TRBD1	CASSQDEGQGWAEAFF	TGCGCCAGCAGCCAAGATGAGGGACAGGGGTGGGCTGAAGCTTTCTTT
TRBV5-1	TRBJ2-7	few	TRBD1	CASSRLGSGQGNEQYF	TGCGCCAGCAGCCGTTTGGGTTCGGGACAGGGAAACGAGCAGTACTTC
TRBV20-1	TRBJ2-7	few	TRBD2	CSAYGLAEYYEQYF	TGCAGTGCCTACGGACTAGCCGAATACTACGAGCAGTACTTC
TRBV28	TRBJ2-3	few	-	CASSFWTGREDTQYF	TGTGCCAGCAGTTTCTGGACAGGGAGGGAAGATACGCAGTATTTT
TRBV6-6	TRBJ1-1	many	-	CASGDWNTEAFF	TGTGCCAGCGGGGATTGGAACACTGAAGCTTTCTTT
TRBV5-1	TRBJ1-6	-	-	CASRTENSPLHF	TGCGCCAGCAGGACCGAGAATTCACCCCTCCACTTT
TRBV25-1	TRBJ2-5	few	-	CASSESGELETQYF	TGTGCCAGCAGTGAATCGGGCGAGTTGGAGACCCAGTACTTC
TRBV24-1	TRBJ2-3	many	TRBD2	CATSDPSGGPADTQYF	TGTGCCACCAGTGACCCAAGCGGGGGTCCCGCAGATACGCAGTATTTT
TRBV20-1	TRBJ2-5	few	-	CSAGRGPGETQYF	TGCAGTGCCGGGCGGGGACCTGGGGAGACCCAGTACTTC
TRBV7-9	TRBJ2-3	few	TRBD2	CASLAGSGGPDTQYF	TGTGCCAGCTTGGCGGGTAGCGGGGGGCCAGATACGCAGTATTTT
TRBV6-4	TRBJ1-5	many	-	CASSLQEGQPQHF	TGTGCCAGCAGTCTACAGGAGGGCCAGCCCCAGCATTTT
TRBV6-5	TRBJ2-7	many	TRBD1	CASSSYGQGTYEQYF	TGTGCCAGCAGTTCCTATGGACAGGGGACCTACGAGCAGTACTTC
TRBV4-2	TRBJ2-7	few	-	CASSQGGTDSYEQYF	TGTGCCAGCAGCCAAGGCGGGACAGACTCCTACGAGCAGTACTTC
TRBV7-8	TRBJ2-1	-	TRBD2	CASSLTPGLAGVDNEQFF	TGTGCCAGCAGCTTAACCCCGGGACTAGCGGGGGTAGACAATGAGCAGTTCTTC
TRBV28	TRBJ1-5	few	-	CASSLLQGSNQPQHF	TGTGCCAGCAGTTTATTACAGGGTAGCAATCAGCCCCAGCATTTT
TRBV20-1	TRBJ1-6	few	-	CSASRGERNSPLHF	TGCAGTGCTAGTCGTGGAGAGCGTAATTCACCCCTCCACTTT
TRBV27	TRBJ2-3	many	-	CASSSPLADTQYF	TGTGCCAGCAGTTCCCCCCTAGCGGATACGCAGTATTTT
TRBV7-9	TRBJ1-1	many	-	CASSFRQNTEAFF	TGTGCCAGCAGCTTTAGGCAGAACACTGAAGCTTTCTTT
TRBV29-1	TRBJ2-5	-	TRBD2	CSAGTFSGAIETQYF	TGCAGCGCTGGAACTTTTAGCGGGGCGATCGAGACCCAGTACTTC
TRBV6-5	TRBJ1-3	many	-	CASSYGAADSGNTIYF	TGTGCCAGCAGTTACGGGGCTGCGGACTCTGGAAACACCATATATTTT
TRBV4-3	TRBJ2-3	many	-	CASSQEWGFTDTQYF	TGCGCCAGCAGCCAAGAATGGGGATTCACAGATACGCAGTATTTT
TRBV24-1	TRBJ2-3	few	TRBD2	CATSVGGVDTQYF	TGTGCCACCAGTGTCGGGGGGGTCGATACGCAGTATTTT
TRBV3-1	TRBJ2-7	many	-	CASSSRTIQYF	TGTGCCAGCAGCTCTCGGACGATACAGTACTTC
TRBV6-2/TRBV6-3	TRBJ1-6	-	-	CASSYPRGNSPLHF	TGTGCCAGCAGTTACCCCAGGGGTAATTCACCCCTCCACTTT
TRBV9	TRBJ1-2	-	TRBD1	CASSKTGNYGYTF	TGTGCCAGCAGCAAGACAGGGAACTATGGCTACACCTTC
TRBV13	TRBJ2-3	many	TRBD2	CASSLEAGGPDTQYF	TGTGCCAGCAGCTTAGAAGCGGGGGGGCCCGATACGCAGTATTTT
TRBV18	TRBJ1-5	many	-	CASSGGSDQPQHF	TGTGCCAGCTCCGGGGGTTCGGATCAGCCCCAGCATTTT
TRBV11-1	TRBJ2-1	-	-	CASSLSSSSYNEQFF	TGTGCCAGCAGCTTATCTTCGAGCTCCTACAATGAGCAGTTCTTC
TRBV10-2	TRBJ2-7	few	-	CASRLLTGTTYEQYF	TGCGCCAGCAGGTTATTGACAGGGACTACCTACGAGCAGTACTTC
TRBV12-3/TRBV12-4	TRBJ1-5	-	TRBD1	CASSYRGPSQPQHF	TGTGCCAGCAGTTACAGGGGGCCGAGTCAGCCCCAGCATTTT